What follows are 20 T cell receptor beta chains derived from one specimen sequenced in a study of blood T cell repertoires in COVID-19. Assay used: immunoSEQ multiplex PCR; TCRdb lists only in-frame clones, some missing. The sample carries some 87,000 clones, 85% to 95% recorded once. The sample comprised peripheral blood. These receptors originate from a woman aged 55-69 years with active COVID-19.

DNA of the CDR3: TGTGCCAGCAGTGGATCCCTGACTAGCGGGAGAGACGAGCAGTACTTC. Translating gives CASSGSLTSGRDEQYF. The chain couples TRBV6-1 to TRBJ2-7; 12 bases fit TRBD2. V lost 4 bases to trimming and J lost 5 bases; unmatched junction nucleotides: 9. The CDR3 is made up of 16 amino acids. The germline CDR1 and CDR2 sequences are MNHNS and SASEGT.

V and J are TRBV3-1 (or the pseudogene TRBV3-2) and TRBJ2-2, with TRBD1 as a possible D gene (6 bases). Trimming took off 6 bases at V and 2 bases at J, with 13 bases between the two ends. The germline gives CDR1 LGHDT, CDR2 YNNKEL (reference sequence). This CDR3 comprises 15 residues. This CDR3 is CASRDRTLNTGELFF. The CDR3 DNA reads TGTGCCAGCAGGGACAGAACGCTCAACACCGGGGAGCTGTTTTTT.

J is TRBJ1-2 and V is TRBV18, with 7 nucleotides matching TRBD1. Per germline, CDR1 KGHSH and CDR2 LQKENI. V lost 5 bases to trimming and J lost 2 bases; unmatched junction nucleotides: 5. This CDR3 is 14 amino acids long. The CDR3 DNA reads as TGTGCCAGCTCAAGAGAGGGACAGAACTATGGCTACACCTTC. This codes for CASSREGQNYGYTF.

This clone was detected a few times. The CDR3 DNA follows: TGTGCCAGCAGCTTGCGGACAGCTAATTCACCCCTCCACTTT. This gives the protein CASSLRTANSPLHF. This chain links TRBV5-6 with TRBJ1-6; possible D gene TRBD1, 6 bases. Germline V lookup: CDR1 SGHDT, CDR2 YYEEEE. V was shortened by 1 base and J by 6 bases, with 8 bases between the two germline ends. The CDR3 runs 14 residues.

In DNA, the CDR3 is TGCGCCAGCAGCCAAGCCACTAGCGGGGGGAGCACAGATACGCAGTATTTT. It specifies CASSQATSGGSTDTQYF. The chain joins TRBV4-3 to TRBJ2-3; 12 nucleotides agree with TRBD2. The germline CDR1 and CDR2 sequences are LGHNA and YSLEER. The CDR3 loop spans 17 amino acids. Trimming cost V 1 base and J 0 bases; bases outside gene matches: 2.

The chain couples TRBV28 to TRBJ2-5; 9 bases match TRBD2. CDR1 and CDR2 from the germline V gene are MDHEN and SYDVKM. The CDR3 runs to 14 residues. The V gene end was trimmed by 6 bases and the J gene end by 5 bases; junction bases not matched to a gene: 7. The CDR3: CASSVFAGGETQYF. CDR3 DNA: TGTGCCAGCAGCGTGTTTGCGGGAGGGGAGACCCAGTACTTC. The full variable domain, rest sourced from reference TRBV28 and TRBJ2-5, is DVKVTQSSRYLVKRTGEKVFLECVQDMDHENMFWYRQDPGLGLRLIYFSYDVKMKEKGDIPEGYSVSREKKERFSLILESASTNQTSMYLCASSVFAGGETQYFGPGTRLLVL.

This chain connects TRBV4-2 to TRBJ2-5; 12 nucleotides line up with TRBD2. V shed 4 bases and J 2 bases; nucleotides not matched to a gene: 11. Germline values: CDR1 LGHNA, CDR2 YNFKEQ. This CDR3 contains 18 residues. The CDR3 protein is CASSLPTSGGREQETQYF. CDR3 DNA: TGTGCCAGCAGCCTCCCGACTAGCGGGGGCCGTGAGCAAGAGACCCAGTACTTC.

V is TRBV9 and J is TRBJ2-1, with 12 bases identical to TRBD2. This CDR3 has 16 amino acids. CDR1 SGDLS and CDR2 YYNGEE come from the germline V gene. V shed 3 bases and J 4 bases; nucleotides not matched to a gene: 5. The CDR3 nucleotides read TGTGCCAGCAGCGCCCTAGCGGGGGGGCCATACAATGAGCAGTTCTTC. Protein sequence: CASSALAGGPYNEQFF.

This rearrangement joins TRBV28 to TRBJ2-2; TRBD1 agrees at 8 bases. The CDR3 contains 13 residues. Germline V lookup: CDR1 MDHEN, CDR2 SYDVKM. The V and J ends lost 10 bases and 4 bases, in that order; junction bases with no gene match: 5. The CDR3 sequence is CANRQGTTGELFF. In DNA form, the CDR3 reads TGTGCCAACAGACAGGGGACCACCGGGGAGCTGTTTTTT.

This rearrangement joins TRBV4-3 to TRBJ2-6; 8 bases fit TRBD1. The CDR3 runs to 16 residues. The V gene end was trimmed by 1 base and the J gene end by 2 bases; junction bases not matched to a gene: 1. The germline V gene encodes CDR1 LGHNA and CDR2 YSLEER. CDR3 sequence (DNA): TGCGCCAGCAGCCAAGGGACAGGGACTGGGGCCAACGTCCTGACTTTC. Residues: CASSQGTGTGANVLTF.

The V gene is TRBV14, the J gene TRBJ2-5; D perhaps matches TRBD1 (5 bases). V gave up 4 bases and J gave up 5 bases, with 14 bases separating them. CDR3 length equals 14 residues. Germline V gene data show CDR1 as SGHDN and CDR2 as FVKESK. CDR3 DNA: TGTGCCAGCAGCCCCCTGGGGCCGCACGAGACCCAGTACTTC. This sequence encodes CASSPLGPHETQYF. Full variable domain (remainder filled in from reference TRBV14 and TRBJ2-5): EAGVTQFPSHSVIEKGQTVTLRCDPISGHDNLYWYRRVMGKEIKFLLHFVKESKQDESGMPNNRFLAERTGGTYSTLKVQPAELEDSGVYFCASSPLGPHETQYFGPGTRLLVL.

The chain links TRBV7-9 to TRBJ1-4; no clear D gene. CDR1 and CDR2 from the germline V gene are SEHNR and FQNEAQ (reference sequence). V dropped 2 bases and J dropped 8 bases, with 12 bases sitting between them. This CDR3 comprises 14 residues. DNA of the CDR3: TGTGCCAGCAGCTTATGGGAGGATAAGGAAAAACTGTTTTTT. It encodes CASSLWEDKEKLFF.

A word on this clone: Other DNA sequences in the same sample also yield this CDR3. The V and J genes are TRBV18 and TRBJ2-1, with TRBD1 matching 9 bases. CDR1 is KGHSH, CDR2 LQKENI, per germline. The CDR3 has 16 amino acids. Unmatched junction bases numbered 1, after V lost 0 bases and J lost 1 base. CDR3 in amino acids: CASSPPGQGSYNEQFF. DNA for the CDR3: TGTGCCAGCTCACCACCTGGACAGGGGTCCTACAATGAGCAGTTCTTC.

The chain joins TRBV15 to TRBJ1-4; D is undetermined. The V gene lost 0 bases and the J gene lost 8 bases, with 10 bases spanning the gap. Germline V lookup: CDR1 LNHNV, CDR2 YYDKDF (reference sequence). There are 14 residues in the CDR3. CDR3 coding DNA: TGTGCCACCAGCAGAGATAGCGGTAAAGAAAAACTGTTTTTT. Protein sequence: CATSRDSGKEKLFF. Filled out from reference TRBV15 and TRBJ1-4, the complete variable domain reads DAMVIQNPRYQVTQFGKPVTLSCSQTLNHNVMYWYQQKSSQAPKLLFHYYDKDFNNEADTPDNFQSRRPNTSFCFLDIRSPGLGDTAMYLCATSRDSGKEKLFFGSGTQLSVL.

The chain uses TRBV30 and TRBJ1-2; D is uncertain. CDR1 is GTSNPN and CDR2 is SVGIG in the germline V gene (reference sequence). The CDR3 consists of 11 residues. Trimming removed 5 bases from V and 5 bases from J, with 9 bases in between. Here the CDR3 DNA reads TGTGCCTGGTCTCGGAGGTATGGCTACACCTTC. Its protein product is CAWSRRYGYTF. The full variable domain, rest sourced from reference TRBV30 and TRBJ1-2, is SQTIHQWPATLVQPVGSPLSLECTVEGTSNPNLYWYRQAAGRGLQLLFYSVGIGQISSEVPQNLSASRPQDRQFILSSKKLLLSDSGFYLCAWSRRYGYTFGSGTRLTVV.

The rearrangement joins TRBV19 to TRBJ2-1; a weak D match, TRBD2 (6 bases). CDR1 is LNHDA, CDR2 SQIVND, per germline (reference sequence). V gave up 1 base and J gave up 8 bases, with 12 bases separating them. The length of the CDR3 is 14 residues. The CDR3 DNA sequence: TGTGCCAGTAGTATAGGGGAGACTAGGTATGAGCAGTTCTTC. Encoded protein: CASSIGETRYEQFF.

This rearrangement joins TRBV28 to TRBJ2-7, with 8 positions matching TRBD1. The trim removed 10 bases at V and 6 bases at J, leaving 8 bases unmatched. This CDR3 contains 12 residues. CDR1 is MDHEN, CDR2 SYDVKM, per germline. The CDR3 DNA reads as TGTGCCACCTTGGACAGGGTCGGCGAGCAGTACTTC. It encodes CATLDRVGEQYF.

The V gene is TRBV7-9, the J gene TRBJ2-5, with D uncertain. Looked up from germline, CDR1 is SEHNR and CDR2 is FQNEAQ (reference sequence). V was trimmed by 5 bases and J by 4 bases, leaving 14 bases between them. The CDR3 contains 14 residues. The CDR3 sequence is CASSSSQRRETQYF. The CDR3 nucleotides are TGTGCCAGCAGCAGCTCCCAGCGCAGAGAGACCCAGTACTTC.

The chain has TRBV7-2 and TRBJ1-1, with TRBD1 as a possible D gene (5 bases). The CDR3 totals 11 residues. V shed 5 bases and J shed 6 bases, with 7 bases lying between them. Germline V gene lookup returns CDR1 SGHTA and CDR2 FQGNSA. The CDR3 DNA is TGTGCCAGCAGCGCGGGACCTGAAGCTTTCTTT. It codes for CASSAGPEAFF. The whole variable domain, filled in from reference TRBV7-2 and TRBJ1-1, reads GAGVSQSPSNKVTEKGKDVELRCDPISGHTALYWYRQSLGQGLEFLIYFQGNSAPDKSGLPSDRFSAERTGGSVSTLTIQRTQQEDSAVYLCASSAGPEAFFGQGTRLTVV.

The count of this clone is one. The V and J genes are TRBV27 and TRBJ2-7; 9 bases align to TRBD1. V lost 5 bases and J lost 5; bases outside the gene matches: 7. Germline lookup yields CDR1 MNHEY and CDR2 SMNVEV (reference sequence). CDR3 size: 14 residues. The CDR3 protein is CASSLRDREDEQYF. The DNA of the CDR3 is TGTGCCAGCAGTCTCCGGGACAGGGAGGACGAGCAGTACTTC.